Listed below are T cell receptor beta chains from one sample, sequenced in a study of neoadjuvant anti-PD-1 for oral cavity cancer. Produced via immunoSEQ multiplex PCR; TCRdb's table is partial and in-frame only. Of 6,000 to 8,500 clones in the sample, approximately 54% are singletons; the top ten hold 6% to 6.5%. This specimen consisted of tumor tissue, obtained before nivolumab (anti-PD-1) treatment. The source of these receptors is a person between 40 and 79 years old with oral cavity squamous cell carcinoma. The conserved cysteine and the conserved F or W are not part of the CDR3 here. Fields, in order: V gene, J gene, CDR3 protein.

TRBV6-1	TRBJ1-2	ASSVWGTYANYGYT
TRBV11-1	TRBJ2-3	ASSLGLGGGAGDTQY
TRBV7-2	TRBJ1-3	ASSFSLQGAGNTIY
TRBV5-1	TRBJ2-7	ASSLQPAYEQY
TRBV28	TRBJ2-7	ASSRRLALLGYEQY
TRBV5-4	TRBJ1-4	ASSLNEKLF
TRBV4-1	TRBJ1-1	ASSQSPRGNTEAF
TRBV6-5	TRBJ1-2	ASSYGGNGYT
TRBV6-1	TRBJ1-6	ASSLNPGDSPLH
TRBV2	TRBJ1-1	ASSNRVVNTEAF